The entry below gives a single T cell receptor (beta chain) sequence along with its context. The CDR3 consists of 18 residues. Germline CDR1 and CDR2: LGHDT and YNNKEL (reference sequence). The data were taken from a study of monozygotic twins with inflammatory bowel disease. Using the 5' RACE reads, TCRdb records one entry per CDR3 protein without DNA. Its table lists approximately 160,000 distinct CDR3 sequences. Material: blood. This clonotype was obtained from a human donor with ulcerative colitis or Crohn's disease, or a healthy co-twin of an affected twin (not recorded which). The chain uses TRBV3-1 and TRBJ2-1; TCRdb calls TRBD1, which cannot be checked without DNA. CDR3 sequence reads: CASSHQFRQVLKNNEQFF.